What follows is one T cell receptor (beta chain) and its context. The PCR was carried out with 60 Vbeta primers and 13 Jbeta primers. Repertoires were generated with immunoSEQ multiplex PCR, while TCRdb's copy carries only in-frame clones and drops some. Of about 100,000 clones listed, about 77% are singletons. The data derive from a study of cytomegalovirus exposure and HLA in healthy donors. The CDR3 runs 15 residues. J gave up 3 bases and V 5 bases, and 7 bases lay outside the gene matches. Germline CDR1 is SGHRS and CDR2 is YFSETQ. This rearrangement joins TRBV5-1 to TRBJ2-2; 7 bases align to TRBD2. The sequencing sample was made of PBMCs. The sequence derives from a woman in her forties or fifties in good health and CMV-seropositive. The CDR3 nucleotides are TGCGCCAGCAGAAACGGTGGGGGGGACACCGGGGAGCTGTTTTTT. Its protein product is CASRNGGGDTGELFF.